The rows below give T cell receptor beta chains drawn from one sample of a study of CD8 T cells in Susac syndrome. TCRdb passed the immunoSEQ multiplex PCR reads through MiXCR, listing each CDR3 protein once. The sample lists 90,000 to 150,000 distinct CDR3 sequences; under 95% were seen once. Sample: CD8+ T cells from PBMCs. Source of these receptors: a human donor in good health. The CDR3 runs from the conserved cysteine through the conserved F or W. D genes are given only for firm matches. A row's size may be missing; if present it is once, few, many or a size class.

NA | TRBJ2-5 | TRBV10-3 | NA | CAIQGGERQETQYF | TGTGCCATCCAGGGGGGGGAGCGTCAAGAGACCCAGTACTTC
TRBD2 | TRBJ2-7 | TRBV7-9 | NA | CASSWTSGGHARPYEQYF | TGTGCCAGCAGCTGGACTAGCGGGGGACATGCCAGACCCTACGAGCAGTACTTC
NA | TRBJ2-1 | TRBV7-9 | NA | CASSLGGISWGNEQFF | TGTGCCAGCAGCTTAGGGGGCATTTCGTGGGGGAATGAGCAGTTCTTC
NA | TRBJ1-2 | TRBV6-5 | NA | CATTDSPNYGYTF | TGTGCCACCACCGACAGCCCCAACTATGGCTACACCTTC
NA | TRBJ1-1 | TRBV19 | NA | CASSRGDTSQAGAFF | TGTGCCAGTAGTAGGGGGGACACCTCACAGGCGGGAGCTTTCTTT
TRBD2 | TRBJ2-2 | TRBV11-2 | NA | CASSFGGTTNTGELFF | TGTGCCAGCAGCTTTGGGGGGACTACGAACACCGGGGAGCTGTTTTTT
TRBD1 | TRBJ1-5 | TRBV7-2 | NA | CASSWGRGQNQPQHF | TGTGCCAGCAGCTGGGGACGGGGACAGAATCAGCCCCAGCATTTT
NA | TRBJ1-1 | TRBV11-2 | NA | CASSPAAANTEAFF | TGTGCCAGCAGCCCTGCGGCTGCGAACACTGAAGCTTTCTTT
NA | TRBJ1-5 | TRBV20-1 | NA | CSAAARQNEPQHF | TGCAGTGCCGCGGCCAGGCAAAATGAGCCCCAGCATTTT
NA | TRBJ2-7 | TRBV7-9 | NA | CATDNRVTYEQYF | TGTGCCACCGATAACAGGGTCACCTACGAGCAGTACTTC
NA | TRBJ2-7 | TRBV20-1 | once | CSARAGFSYEQYF | TGCAGTGCTAGGGCGGGGTTCTCCTACGAGCAGTACTTC
NA | TRBJ2-6 | TRBV5-1 | NA | CASSPDLTGAAGANVLTF | TGCGCCAGCAGCCCGGACCTTACAGGCGCCGCTGGGGCCAACGTCCTGACTTTC
NA | TRBJ1-1 | TRBV30 | NA | CAWSPGDTEAFF | TGTGCCTGGAGTCCCGGCGACACTGAAGCTTTCTTT
NA | TRBJ2-5 | TRBV12-3/TRBV12-4 | once | CASSLATWEYQETQYF | TGTGCCAGCAGTTTGGCGACCTGGGAGTACCAAGAGACCCAGTACTTC
TRBD2 | TRBJ2-2 | TRBV12-3/TRBV12-4 | NA | CASSPTSGGENTGELFF | TGTGCCAGCAGCCCGACTAGCGGGGGGGAGAACACCGGGGAGCTGTTTTTT
NA | TRBJ1-2 | TRBV27 | NA | CASSFAQHYGYTF | TGTGCCAGCAGTTTCGCCCAGCACTATGGCTACACCTTC
TRBD2 | TRBJ2-3 | TRBV7-8 | NA | CAGSRGRAAPDTQYF | TGTGCCGGCAGTCGCGGGAGGGCCGCCCCAGATACGCAGTATTTT
TRBD2 | TRBJ2-7 | TRBV4-2 | NA | CASSQGLAENYEQYF | TGTGCCAGCAGCCAAGGGCTAGCGGAGAACTACGAGCAGTACTTC
NA | TRBJ2-7 | TRBV27 | once | CASSAPGREQYF | TGTGCCAGCAGTGCCCCAGGGCGCGAGCAGTACTTC
TRBD1 | TRBJ1-1 | TRBV7-2 | NA | CASSFTGGKNTEAFF | TGTGCCAGCAGCTTTACAGGGGGTAAGAACACTGAAGCTTTCTTT
NA | TRBJ2-1 | TRBV5-1 | NA | CASSPMTSSSSYNEQFF | TGCGCCAGCAGCCCGATGACTAGTTCTAGCTCCTACAATGAGCAGTTCTTC
NA | TRBJ2-7 | TRBV15 | NA | CATARHRAYEQYF | TGTGCCACCGCACGGCACAGGGCCTACGAGCAGTACTTC
TRBD2 | TRBJ2-7 | TRBV18 | NA | CASSPLAGQLSYEQYF | TGTGCCAGCTCACCCCTAGCGGGGCAACTCTCCTACGAGCAGTACTTC
TRBD1 | TRBJ2-1 | TRBV12-5 | NA | CASGLPGQGSYNEQFF | TGTGCTAGTGGTTTGCCAGGACAGGGTAGCTACAATGAGCAGTTCTTC
NA | TRBJ2-1 | TRBV7-2 | NA | CASRPQTRGTLNEQFF | TGTGCCAGCAGGCCTCAAACTCGGGGTACACTCAATGAGCAGTTCTTC
TRBD1 | TRBJ2-5 | TRBV29-1 | NA | CSVPRSGTGDETQYF | TGCAGCGTTCCTCGAAGTGGGACAGGGGACGAGACCCAGTACTTC
TRBD1 | TRBJ2-2 | TRBV18 | once | CASSPAQGAHTGELFF | TGTGCCAGCTCACCCGCACAGGGGGCCCACACCGGGGAGCTGTTTTTT
NA | TRBJ1-1 | TRBV7-2 | NA | CASSLTEEGTEAFF | TGTGCCAGCAGCCTCACAGAGGAAGGGACTGAAGCTTTCTTT
TRBD1 | TRBJ2-2 | TRBV5-1 | NA | CASSLTGGDTGELFF | TGCGCCAGCAGCCTGACAGGGGGGGACACCGGGGAGCTGTTTTTT
NA | TRBJ1-2 | TRBV3-1 | NA | CASSQPGSFYGYTF | TGTGCCAGCAGCCAACCAGGGTCCTTCTATGGCTACACCTTC
NA | TRBJ1-6 | TRBV12-3/TRBV12-4 | NA | CASSLGTTGSPLHF | TGTGCCAGCAGTCTAGGGACAACTGGTTCACCCCTCCACTTT
TRBD1 | TRBJ1-2 | TRBV4-3 | NA | CASSQDRTGGHGYTF | TGCGCCAGCAGCCAAGATCGGACAGGGGGTCATGGCTACACCTTC
TRBD1 | TRBJ2-7 | TRBV14 | NA | CASSPTGTGSYEQYF | TGTGCCAGCAGCCCGACCGGGACAGGGAGCTACGAGCAGTACTTC
TRBD2 | TRBJ2-1 | TRBV3-1 | once | CASSPSGPDNEQFF | TGTGCCAGCAGCCCTAGCGGGCCTGACAATGAGCAGTTCTTC
NA | TRBJ2-3 | TRBV29-1 | NA | CSVGSPYTDTQYF | TGCAGCGTTGGTTCACCTTACACAGATACGCAGTATTTT
NA | TRBJ2-7 | TRBV12-3/TRBV12-4 | NA | CASSPRPGREQYF | TGTGCCAGCAGTCCCCGACCGGGGAGGGAGCAGTACTTC
TRBD2 | TRBJ2-2 | TRBV7-9 | NA | CASSMKRGGTGELFF | TGTGCCAGCAGCATGAAGCGGGGGGGCACCGGGGAGCTGTTTTTT
NA | TRBJ2-5 | TRBV5-1 | NA | CASSLVGGRGETQYF | TGCGCCAGCAGCTTGGTCGGGGGCCGCGGAGAGACCCAGTACTTC
TRBD2 | TRBJ2-2 | TRBV20-1 | NA | CSASPGTSRNTGELFF | TGCAGTGCTAGTCCCGGGACTAGCCGGAACACCGGGGAGCTGTTTTTT